This TCR beta chain was observed in a study of T cells after yellow fever vaccination. This clonotype occurred many times. Using its own MiXCR run on the 5' RACE reads, TCRdb lists one record per CDR3 protein. Of roughly 63,000 distinct CDR3 sequences in the sample, approximately 7.4% were seen once. V was pared by 9 bases and J by 1 base, with 3 bases between. CDR1 is SEHNR, CDR2 FQNEAQ, per germline (reference sequence). There are 10 residues in the CDR3. Here the sequenced sample was CD8+ T cells sorted from PBMCs, taken 15 days after the yellow fever booster vaccination. The V gene is TRBV7-9, the J gene TRBJ1-1; D is ambiguous. This sequence originates from a man aged 25-45 years who received the YFV17D yellow fever vaccine. As DNA, the CDR3 is TGTGCCAGTCAGAACACTGAAGCTTTCTTT. Its translation is CASQNTEAFF.